These 32 T cell receptor beta chains came from one sample sequenced in a study of control samples from healthy donors and cancer patients. Sequencing used immunoSEQ multiplex PCR; TCRdb keeps in-frame clones, though not all of them. Here the sample spans about 120,000 clones, 70% to 90% being singletons. The sequenced material came from blood. These receptors originate from a woman between 65 and 79 years old in good health.

In this sample, this clone turned up once. The V gene is TRBV5-1, the J gene TRBJ2-3, with 9 bases identical to TRBD2. Per the germline V gene, CDR1 is SGHRS and CDR2 is YFSETQ. This CDR3 has 18 amino acids. V lost 1 base, J lost 8 bases, and 17 bases stayed unmatched. CDR3 region: CASSLSRLAGRHWGTQYF. The CDR3 region has the DNA TGCGCCAGCAGCTTGTCGCGGCTAGCGGGGCGGCATTGGGGTACGCAGTATTTT.

This sequence joins TRBV10-3 and TRBJ2-6, with D perhaps matching TRBD1 (6 bases). There are 14 residues in the CDR3. V dropped 6 bases and J dropped 0 bases, with 6 bases sitting between them. CDR1 ENHRY and CDR2 SYGVKD come from the germline V gene. This chain's CDR3 is CAIRDSSGANVLTF. The CDR3 DNA sequence: TGTGCCATCAGGGACAGCTCTGGGGCCAACGTCCTGACTTTC.

This clone was seen just once. The chain links TRBV3-1 (or the pseudogene TRBV3-2) to TRBJ2-5; the D is unclear. V was cut by 1 base and J by 1 base, with 10 bases left in between. The CDR3 length is 15 residues. From germline, CDR1 is LGHDT and CDR2 YNNKEL (reference sequence). The CDR3 loop is CASSQGVDAQETQYF. CDR3 nucleotide sequence: TGTGCCAGCAGCCAAGGGGTCGACGCCCAAGAGACCCAGTACTTC.

The rearrangement joins TRBV19 to TRBJ1-6; TRBD1 agrees at 7 bases. Losses at the gene ends were 6 bases for V and 9 bases for J; bases not matched to a gene: 11. The V gene's germline CDR1 is LNHDA and CDR2 SQIVND (reference sequence). The CDR3 extends over 15 amino acids. The CDR3 spells CASSTQGQSGSPLHF. The CDR3 nucleotides read TGTGCCAGTAGCACCCAGGGACAGAGTGGTTCACCCCTCCACTTT.

This clone showed up just a few times. V is TRBV7-9 and J is TRBJ2-7, with TRBD1 matching 7 bases. Germline CDR1 and CDR2: SEHNR and FQNEAQ (reference sequence). The CDR3 covers 15 residues. Germline trimming cut 4 bases from V and 6 bases from J; bases unmatched to any gene: 12. CDR3 region: CASSSRQDRVSEQYF. CDR3 coding DNA: TGTGCCAGCAGCTCCCGACAAGACAGGGTCTCCGAGCAGTACTTC.

The chain is built from TRBV7-9 and TRBJ2-3; D remains ambiguous. CDR1 SEHNR and CDR2 FQNEAQ come from the germline V gene (reference sequence). Trimming took 5 bases from V and 2 from J, leaving 11 bases between them. CDR3 length: 14 residues. The CDR3 nucleotides are TGTGCCAGCAGCAACGACATGCTCACAGATACGCAGTATTTT. Its protein product is CASSNDMLTDTQYF.

The chain combines TRBV18 with TRBJ1-1, with no clear D. V dropped 1 base and J dropped 5 bases, with 11 bases sitting between them. There are 14 residues in the CDR3. Per germline, CDR1 KGHSH and CDR2 LQKENI. For the CDR3, the DNA is TGTGCCAGCTCACCACGACCCCGAGGGACTGAAGCTTTCTTT. Its translation is CASSPRPRGTEAFF.

The chain recombines TRBV5-1 with TRBJ2-1, with 10 bases aligning to TRBD2. The ends lost 4 bases at V and 8 bases at J; junction bases unmatched: 9. Germline lookup yields CDR1 SGHRS and CDR2 YFSETQ. This CDR3 has 15 residues. CDR3 DNA sequence: TGCGCCAGCAGCGGGGGACTAGCGTATTTCGATGAGCAGTTCTTC. It specifies CASSGGLAYFDEQFF.

This clone was recorded only once. The V call is TRBV6-5, the J call TRBJ1-5; D perhaps matches TRBD1 (5 bases). This CDR3 comprises 14 residues. V was clipped by 2 bases and J by 9 bases, with 14 bases between them. The V gene's germline CDR1 is MNHEY and CDR2 SVGAGI. The CDR3 region is CASSYGGDRGPQHF. The CDR3 coding sequence is TGTGCCAGCAGTTACGGGGGGGACCGGGGGCCCCAGCATTTT.

The chain has TRBV29-1 and TRBJ2-3; no definite D call. The ends were cut back, 6 bases at V and 0 bases at J, with 16 bases in the middle. The CDR3 has 15 amino acids. The germline CDR1 and CDR2 sequences are SQVTM and ANQGSEA. The CDR3 loop is CSVSPNQASTDTQYF. CDR3 coding DNA: TGCAGCGTGAGCCCGAATCAGGCTAGCACAGATACGCAGTATTTT.

This clone occurred once. The rearrangement uses TRBV21-1 and TRBJ1-4; TRBD1, as called in the table, went unchecked against the DNA. TRBV21-1 is shown as a pseudogene. This CDR3 comprises 14 residues. The CDR3 sequence is CATMHQDRDEKLFF. Written as DNA, the CDR3 is TGTGCCACTATGCACCAAGACAGGGATGAAAAACTGTTTTTT.

This clone came up once. The chain employs TRBV5-1 and TRBJ2-3, with D hard to call. V shed 1 base and J shed 1 base, with 13 bases lying between them. CDR1 SGHRS and CDR2 YFSETQ come from the germline V gene. This CDR3 is built from 16 residues. CDR3 protein: CASSLMGYAGTDTQYF. The CDR3 DNA reads TGCGCCAGCAGCTTGATGGGATACGCAGGCACAGATACGCAGTATTTT.

The gene calls are TRBV4-2 and TRBJ2-5; 9 bases agree with TRBD2. Germline V gene lookup returns CDR1 LGHNA and CDR2 YNFKEQ. The CDR3 is 17 residues long. V lost 1 base to trimming and J lost 5 bases; unmatched junction nucleotides: 11. The CDR3 region has the DNA TGTGCCAGCAGCCAAGCCGAGGCAGCGGGGGGCCACGAGACCCAGTACTTC. Protein sequence: CASSQAEAAGGHETQYF.

The CDR3 region is CASSQDGGTGRDGYTF. Here the CDR3 DNA reads TGTGCCAGCAGCCAAGATGGGGGGACAGGAAGAGATGGCTACACCTTC. The rearrangement links TRBV3-1 (or the pseudogene TRBV3-2) to TRBJ1-2, with TRBD1 matching 8 bases. The CDR3 has 16 residues. Losses at the gene ends were 0 bases for V and 6 bases for J; bases not matched to a gene: 9. CDR1 LGHDT and CDR2 YNNKEL come from the germline V gene (reference sequence).

The rearrangement links TRBV9 to TRBJ2-3; 7 bases align to TRBD2. Per germline, CDR1 SGDLS and CDR2 YYNGEE. This CDR3 region has 15 residues. The J segment lost 6 bases and the V segment lost 0 bases, leaving 7 bases of the junction unmatched. CDR3 in amino acids: CASSVATGGKDTQYF. The CDR3 coding sequence is TGTGCCAGCAGCGTAGCTACCGGGGGGAAGGATACGCAGTATTTT.

V usage is TRBV7-2 and J usage is TRBJ2-3; either TRBD1 or TRBD2 may fit D (6 bases each). Germline values: CDR1 SGHTA, CDR2 FQGNSA. Trimming took off 1 base at V and 6 bases at J, with 14 bases between the two ends. CDR3 size: 15 residues. The CDR3: CASSLGWGARDTQYF. CDR3 bases: TGTGCCAGCAGCTTAGGATGGGGGGCGCGGGATACGCAGTATTTT.

This clone was found once. This chain joins TRBV6-5 and TRBJ2-7; unclear D gene. The ends were cut back, 2 bases at V and 1 base at J, with 6 bases in the middle. The CDR3 length is 13 residues. Germline lookup yields CDR1 MNHEY and CDR2 SVGAGI. CDR3 coding DNA: TGTGCCAGCAGTTACCAGGTTTCCTACGAGCAGTACTTC. The encoded protein is CASSYQVSYEQYF.

This rearrangement joins TRBV6-5 to TRBJ1-5, with TRBD1 identical over 7 bases. The germline gives CDR1 MNHEY, CDR2 SVGAGI. V shed 5 bases, J shed 3 bases, and the junction held 4 bases outside the gene matches. This CDR3 comprises 14 residues. The chain's CDR3 is CASSTGTANQPQHF. CDR3 DNA: TGTGCCAGCAGTACCGGGACAGCCAATCAGCCCCAGCATTTT.

This clone was observed a few times. The chain links TRBV7-2 to TRBJ1-6, with D unclear. Trimming pared 7 bases from V and 0 bases from J, leaving 10 bases between. Germline V gene sequence: CDR1 SGHTA, CDR2 FQGNSA. The CDR3 extends over 15 amino acids. The CDR3 loop is CASTHRSSYNSPLHF. For the CDR3, the DNA is TGTGCCAGCACCCACCGGAGCTCCTATAATTCACCCCTCCACTTT.

This clone was counted a single time. V and J are TRBV5-8 and TRBJ1-5, with no clear D. V lost 0 bases and J lost 3, with 10 bases in between. Germline V gene lookup returns CDR1 SGHTS and CDR2 YDEGEE. The CDR3 is 15 amino acids. The CDR3 loop is CASSLGQVVNQPQHF. Here the CDR3 DNA reads TGTGCCAGCAGCTTGGGGCAGGTCGTCAATCAGCCCCAGCATTTT. Full variable domain (remainder filled in from reference TRBV5-8 and TRBJ1-5): EAGVTQSPTHLIKTRGQQATLRCSPISGHTSVYWYQQALGLGLQFLLWYDEGEERNRGNFPPRFSGRQFPNYSSELNVNALELEDSALYLCASSLGQVVNQPQHFGDGTRLSIL.

This clone showed up just a few times. This rearrangement joins TRBV27 to TRBJ1-1, with D hard to call. The CDR3 totals 18 residues. The V gene lost 0 bases and the J gene lost 4 bases, with 21 bases spanning the gap. Germline values: CDR1 MNHEY, CDR2 SMNVEV (reference sequence). CDR3 DNA: TGTGCCAGCAGTTTATCGTTCCGCGGAATAAGCCGAAGCACTGAAGCTTTCTTT. It translates to CASSLSFRGISRSTEAFF.

This clone was counted once. The rearrangement joins TRBV5-4 to TRBJ2-3; TRBD1 or TRBD2 may be the D gene (6 bases each). The CDR3 contains 15 residues. Germline V CDR1 and CDR2: SGHNT, YYREEE (reference sequence). Trimming removed 4 bases at V and 4 bases at J, with 16 bases between. CDR3 sequence reads: CASSVEFGGPDTQYF. CDR3 nucleotide sequence: TGTGCCAGCAGCGTCGAATTTGGGGGGCCAGATACGCAGTATTTT.

This chain joins TRBV4-1 and TRBJ1-1, with TRBD1 matching over 7 bases. The CDR3 loop spans 17 amino acids. From germline, CDR1 is MGHRA and CDR2 YSYEKL. Losses at the gene ends were 1 base for V and 4 bases for J; bases not matched to a gene: 12. CDR3 nucleotides: TGCGCCAGCAGCCAAGTTTTTACAGGGGAGAAGGGCACTGAAGCTTTCTTT. Its translation: CASSQVFTGEKGTEAFF.

The CDR3 protein is CASSGVKTGSSTYEQYF. CDR3 coding DNA: TGCGCCAGCAGCGGAGTTAAAACAGGGTCCTCAACCTACGAGCAGTACTTC. The chain couples TRBV5-1 to TRBJ2-7; D is perhaps TRBD1 (6 bases). The germline CDR1 and CDR2 sequences are SGHRS and YFSETQ. V was clipped by 4 bases and J by 2 bases, with 22 bases between them. The CDR3 runs 17 residues.

The rearrangement joins TRBV12-3 or TRBV12-4 to TRBJ1-2, with D perhaps matching TRBD1 (5 bases). The V gene lost 7 bases and the J gene lost 1 base, with 10 bases spanning the gap. The CDR3 sequence is 13 residues long. This chain's CDR3 is CASTLGGNYGYTF. CDR3 DNA: TGTGCCAGCACCCTTGGGGGTAACTATGGCTACACCTTC.

The chain recombines TRBV3-1 (or the pseudogene TRBV3-2) with TRBJ1-2; 7 bases are shared with TRBD1. With V trimmed by 1 base and J by 2 bases, 4 bases remained unmatched. Germline CDR1 reads LGHDT; CDR2 reads YNNKEL (reference sequence). The CDR3 has 15 amino acids. The chain's CDR3 is CASSQGQGVNYGYTF. CDR3 coding DNA: TGTGCCAGCAGCCAAGGGCAGGGGGTCAACTATGGCTACACCTTC.

The gene calls are TRBV5-1 and TRBJ2-7; D possibly matches TRBD1 or TRBD2 (5 bases each). Germline CDR1 SGHRS, CDR2 YFSETQ. Trimming removed 3 bases at V and 2 bases at J, with 12 bases between. The CDR3 length is 14 residues. The CDR3 DNA reads as TGCGCCAGCAGCTCGGCCGGGGCGACCTACGAGCAGTACTTC. Residues: CASSSAGATYEQYF.

This chain connects TRBV29-1 to TRBJ2-7, with D perhaps matching TRBD2 (6 bases). Germline CDR1 is SQVTM and CDR2 is ANQGSEA. CDR3 size: 13 residues. V lost 4 bases, J lost 0 bases, and 10 bases lay in between. The CDR3 loop is CSVGRGSSYEQYF. For the CDR3, the DNA is TGCAGCGTTGGGCGGGGCAGCTCCTACGAGCAGTACTTC.

This chain connects TRBV27 to TRBJ1-1, with D hard to call. This CDR3 has 13 residues. Germline V gives CDR1 MNHEY, CDR2 SMNVEV (reference sequence). V lost 3 bases and J lost 5, with 10 bases in between. As DNA, the CDR3 is TGTGCCAGCAGTTTGATGGGGTATACTGAAGCTTTCTTT. This gives the protein CASSLMGYTEAFF.

This chain links TRBV9 with TRBJ2-3; weak D call: TRBD2 (5 bases). Looked up from germline, CDR1 is SGDLS and CDR2 is YYNGEE. V gave up 3 bases and J gave up 5 bases, with 10 bases separating them. This CDR3 is built from 13 residues. CDR3 nucleotide sequence: TGTGCCAGCAGCGCGGGGAGTGGAGATACGCAGTATTTT. This sequence encodes CASSAGSGDTQYF. Drawing the rest from reference TRBV9 and TRBJ2-3, the complete variable domain is DSGVTQTPKHLITATGQRVTLRCSPRSGDLSVYWYQQSLDQGLQFLIQYYNGEERAKGNILERFSAQQFPDLHSELNLSSLELGDSALYFCASSAGSGDTQYFGPGTRLTVL.

The chain recombines TRBV7-3 with TRBJ1-1; a possible D gene is TRBD1 (5 bases). The CDR3 extends over 15 amino acids. Trimming took off 7 bases at V and 5 bases at J, with 20 bases between the two ends. The germline gives CDR1 SGHTA, CDR2 FQGTGA. The CDR3 DNA is TGTGCCAGCAACGTTCATTCCCACGGGGGAACTGAAGCTTTCTTT. As protein: CASNVHSHGGTEAFF.

This chain links TRBV19 with TRBJ1-2; D is unclear. V gave up 4 bases and J gave up 5 bases, with 8 bases separating them. The CDR3 totals 12 residues. Germline CDR1 is LNHDA and CDR2 is SQIVND (reference sequence). CDR3 nucleotides: TGTGCCAGTAGTACGTTATATTATGGCTACACCTTC. Translation: CASSTLYYGYTF.